Given below is one TCR beta chain in context. The PCR ran on 60 Vbeta and 13 Jbeta primers. TCRdb's table, derived via immunoSEQ multiplex PCR, lists solely in-frame clones and lacks some. The sample yields 150,000 to 160,000 clones, roughly 74% seen once. This CDR3 is 15 amino acids long. Trimming stripped 1 base from V and 10 bases from J, with 14 bases between. CDR1 is SGHTA, CDR2 FQGNSA, per germline. The data belong to a study of cytomegalovirus exposure and HLA in healthy donors. The rearrangement uses TRBV7-2 and TRBJ1-6; tentatively, D is TRBD1 (5 bases). What was sequenced was PBMCs. This receptor was identified in a man between 18 and 29 years old in good health and CMV-seronegative. The CDR3 DNA sequence: TGTGCCAGCAGCTTAGTGGCAGGGCGCGGCTCACCCCTCCACTTT. Amino acids: CASSLVAGRGSPLHF.